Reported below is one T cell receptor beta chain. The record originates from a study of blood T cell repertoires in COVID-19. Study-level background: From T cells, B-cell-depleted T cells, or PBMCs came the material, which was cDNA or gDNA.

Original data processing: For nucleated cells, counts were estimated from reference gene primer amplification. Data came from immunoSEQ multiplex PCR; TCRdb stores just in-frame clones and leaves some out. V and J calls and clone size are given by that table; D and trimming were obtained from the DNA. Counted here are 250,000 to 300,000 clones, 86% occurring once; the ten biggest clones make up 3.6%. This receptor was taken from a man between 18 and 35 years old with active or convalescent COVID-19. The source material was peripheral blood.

CDR3 amino acids: CASSSGQGRWDEQFF. The DNA for the CDR3 is TGTGCCAGCAGCTCCGGACAGGGAAGGTGGGACGAGCAGTTCTTC. The rearrangement joins TRBV7-8 to TRBJ2-1; 8 bases are shared with TRBD1. J was trimmed by 10 bases and V by 4 bases; bases with no gene match: 12. The CDR3 contains 15 residues. Germline V gene lookup returns CDR1 SGHVS and CDR2 FQNEAQ.